This entry lists 14 T cell receptor beta chains sequenced from one sample in a study of Graves' ophthalmopathy and Graves' hyperthyroidism. RNA served as the template for amplifying TCR beta CDR3 regions. HTBI primers served in a first-round RT-PCR, which a second-round multiplex PCR followed. Using its own MiXCR run on the multiplex PCR reads, TCRdb lists one record per CDR3 protein. Of more than 1,000,000 distinct CDR3 sequences listed, approximately 35% are singletons. The sample taken for sequencing was peripheral blood or thyroid tissue (not recorded which). Receptors originate from an adult man with Graves' hyperthyroidism.

A note on this clonotype: A much larger clonotype is one base distant, so this may be a read error. J is TRBJ2-5 and V is TRBV10-3, with 9 bases that match TRBD1. Germline V CDR1 and CDR2: ENHRY, SYGVKD. The CDR3 contains 14 residues. The J segment lost 4 bases and the V segment lost 3 bases, leaving 3 bases of the junction unmatched. CDR3 nucleotide sequence: TGTGCCATCAGTGAAACAGGGGGCCGAGAGACCCAGTACTTC. It yields the protein CAISETGGRETQYF.

This clonotype was counted at least ten times. The V gene is TRBV5-1, the J gene TRBJ1-4; 8 bases fit TRBD1. Unmatched junction bases numbered 7, after V lost 9 bases and J lost 6 bases. This CDR3 comprises 13 residues. Germline CDR1 SGHRS, CDR2 YFSETQ. The CDR3 is CATRQGRDEKLFF. In DNA form, the CDR3 reads TGCGCCACCAGACAGGGGAGGGATGAAAAACTGTTTTTT.

To note about this clonotype: Germline is not matched at one junction end, which may reflect a read error. V and J are TRBV12-3 or TRBV12-4 and TRBJ2-6, with 7 positions matching TRBD1. This CDR3 region has 20 residues. This CDR3 is CASSLVAGSGGRSGANVLTF. In DNA form, the CDR3 reads TGTGCCAGCAGCTTAGTGGCAGGGTCAGGGGGTCGCTCTGGGGCCAACGTCCTGACTTTC.

This clonotype was observed at least ten times. The CDR3 nucleotides read TGCAGCGTCAAGACTAACTATGGCTACACCTTC. Protein product: CSVKTNYGYTF. The rearrangement links TRBV29-1 to TRBJ1-2; D unclear. Germline CDR1 SQVTM, CDR2 ANQGSEA. Trimming removed 6 bases from V and 0 bases from J, with 5 bases in between. This CDR3 spans 11 amino acids.

The CDR3 loop reads CSVDTGSGAYEQYF. DNA of the CDR3: TGCAGCGTTGATACCGGGTCAGGGGCCTACGAGCAGTACTTC. The chain combines TRBV29-1 with TRBJ2-7, with D possibly matching TRBD1 (6 bases). Trimming removed 3 bases at V and 2 bases at J, with 14 bases between. Per the germline V gene, CDR1 is SQVTM and CDR2 is ANQGSEA. This CDR3 is 14 amino acids long.

Many counts were recorded for this clonotype. This chain connects TRBV7-9 to TRBJ2-7; a weak D match, TRBD2 (6 bases). Germline V gives CDR1 SEHNR, CDR2 FQNEAQ (reference sequence). CDR3 length: 16 residues. The V end lost 5 bases, the J end lost 7 bases, and 24 bases lay between the germline ends. The chain's CDR3 is CASSPRPRDSKGEQYF. In DNA, the CDR3 is TGTGCCAGCAGCCCCCGACCCCGGGACTCCAAGGGGGAGCAGTACTTC.

This chain connects TRBV19 to TRBJ2-7, with 13 bases lining up with TRBD2. The trim removed 6 bases at V and 3 bases at J, leaving 11 bases unmatched. Germline CDR1 and CDR2: LNHDA and SQIVND (reference sequence). This CDR3 spans 17 amino acids. This chain's CDR3 is CASSLSGLAGQNYEQYF. The CDR3 DNA reads TGTGCCAGTAGCCTGTCGGGACTAGCGGGACAGAACTACGAGCAGTACTTC.

In this sample, this clonotype turned up many times. The chain is built from TRBV11-2 and TRBJ2-2; D unresolved. Germline V CDR1 and CDR2: SGHAT, FQNNGV. This CDR3 is built from 13 residues. The V end was cut by 5 bases, the J end by 2 bases, with 6 bases between. The CDR3, as DNA: TGTGCCAGCAGCCAAGAAAACACCGGGGAGCTGTTTTTT. It codes for CASSQENTGELFF.

The chain uses TRBV7-8 and TRBJ2-6; D is perhaps TRBD2 (5 bases). Germline loops: CDR1 SGHVS, CDR2 FQNEAQ. The CDR3 covers 15 residues. Trimming cost V 3 bases and J 4 bases, with 10 bases left between them. The CDR3 DNA reads TGTGCCAGCAGCTTTGGGGTAGCGGGGGCCAACGTCCTGACTTTC. Its protein product is CASSFGVAGANVLTF. Complete variable domain (other parts from reference TRBV7-8 and TRBJ2-6): GAGVSQSPRYKVAKRGQDVALRCDPISGHVSLFWYQQALGQGPEFLTYFQNEAQLDKSGLPSDRFFAERPEGSVSTLKIQRTQQEDSAVYLCASSFGVAGANVLTFGAGSRLTVL.

This clonotype was detected many times. The V and J genes are TRBV7-6 and TRBJ2-7; the match to TRBD2 covers 7 bases. This CDR3 region has 13 residues. V dropped 5 bases and J dropped 12; count of bases not matched to a gene: 13. From germline, CDR1 is SGHVS and CDR2 FNYEAQ. CDR3 sequence reads: CASSGLGTAPLYF. In DNA form, the CDR3 reads TGTGCCAGCAGCGGACTAGGGACCGCTCCACTGTACTTC. The whole variable domain, filled in from reference TRBV7-6 and TRBJ2-7, reads GAGVSQSPRYKVTKRGQDVALRCDPISGHVSLYWYRQALGQGPEFLTYFNYEAQQDKSGLPNDRFSAERPEGSISTLTIQRTEQRDSAMYRCASSGLGTAPLYFGPGTRLTVT.

This clonotype was counted many times. This sequence joins TRBV2 and TRBJ2-2, with D perhaps matching TRBD2 (5 bases). V shed 5 bases and J shed 4 bases, with 11 bases lying between them. There are 14 residues in the CDR3. Germline loops: CDR1 SNHLY, CDR2 FYNNEI. CDR3 amino acids: CASSLRRLTGELFF. The CDR3 DNA follows: TGTGCCAGCAGTTTGCGGAGGCTCACCGGGGAGCTGTTTTTT.

This clonotype occurred a few times. A much larger clone lies a single base off, so this may be a read error. J is TRBJ1-2 and V is TRBV2; 7 bases agree with TRBD1. The CDR3 covers 15 residues. Unmatched junction bases numbered 5, after V lost 4 bases and J lost 0 bases. Germline V gives CDR1 SNHLY, CDR2 FYNNEI. In DNA form, the CDR3 reads TGTGCCAGCAGTGTGAGGACAGGAGCTAACTATGGCTACACCTTC. It is translated as CASSVRTGANYGYTF.

This clonotype has a count of ten or more. This chain joins TRBV4-1 and TRBJ1-5; 8 positions agree with TRBD1. The germline V gene has CDR1 MGHRA and CDR2 YSYEKL. The ends lost 1 base at V and 2 bases at J; junction bases unmatched: 4. The CDR3 extends over 16 amino acids. DNA for the CDR3: TGCGCCAGCAGCCAAGGTTTGGGACAGGGCAATCAGCCCCAGCATTTT. It specifies CASSQGLGQGNQPQHF.

This clonotype was seen only a few times. V gene TRBV10-3 combines with J gene TRBJ2-3; 7 bases are a match to TRBD1. This CDR3 has 13 amino acids. CDR1 and CDR2 from the germline V gene are ENHRY and SYGVKD. Trimming cost V 9 bases and J 6 bases; bases outside gene matches: 9. CDR3 loop: CAITGTADDTQYF. The CDR3 nucleotides read TGTGCCATAACCGGGACAGCTGATGATACGCAGTATTTT.